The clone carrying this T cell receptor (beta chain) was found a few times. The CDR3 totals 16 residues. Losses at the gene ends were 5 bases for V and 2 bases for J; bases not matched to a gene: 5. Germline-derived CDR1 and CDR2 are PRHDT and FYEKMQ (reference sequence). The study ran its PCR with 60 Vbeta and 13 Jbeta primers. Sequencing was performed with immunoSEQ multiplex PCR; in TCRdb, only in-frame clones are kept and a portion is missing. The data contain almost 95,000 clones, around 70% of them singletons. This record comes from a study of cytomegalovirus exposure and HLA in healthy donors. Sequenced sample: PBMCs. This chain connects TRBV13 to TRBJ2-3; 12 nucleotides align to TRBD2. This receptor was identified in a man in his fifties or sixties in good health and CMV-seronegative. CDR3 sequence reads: CASSSGLAGFTDTQYF. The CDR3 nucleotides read TGTGCCAGCAGCAGTGGACTAGCGGGATTCACAGATACGCAGTATTTT.